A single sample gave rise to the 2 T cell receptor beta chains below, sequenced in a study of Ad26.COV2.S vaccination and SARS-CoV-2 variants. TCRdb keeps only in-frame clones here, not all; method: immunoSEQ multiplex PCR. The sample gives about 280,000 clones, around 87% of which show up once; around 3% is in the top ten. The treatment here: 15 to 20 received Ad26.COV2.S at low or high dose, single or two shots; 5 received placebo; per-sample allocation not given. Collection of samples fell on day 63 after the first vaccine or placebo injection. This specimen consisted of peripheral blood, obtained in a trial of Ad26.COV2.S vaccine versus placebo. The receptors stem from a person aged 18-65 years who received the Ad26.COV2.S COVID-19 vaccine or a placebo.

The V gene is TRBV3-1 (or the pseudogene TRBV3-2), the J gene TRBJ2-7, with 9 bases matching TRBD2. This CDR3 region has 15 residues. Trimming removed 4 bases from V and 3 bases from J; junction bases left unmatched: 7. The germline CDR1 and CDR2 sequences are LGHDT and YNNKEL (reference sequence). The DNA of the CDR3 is TGTGCCAGCAGCCCCCCGGGACTAGCTTACTACGAGCAGTACTTC. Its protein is CASSPPGLAYYEQYF.

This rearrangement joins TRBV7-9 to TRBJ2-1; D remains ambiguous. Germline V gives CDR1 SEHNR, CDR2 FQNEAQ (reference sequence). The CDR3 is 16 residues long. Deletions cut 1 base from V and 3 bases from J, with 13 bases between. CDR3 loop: CASSLGTIPLYNEQFF. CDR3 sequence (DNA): TGTGCCAGCAGCTTAGGTACGATACCACTCTACAATGAGCAGTTCTTC.